This TCR beta chain derives from a study of PD-1 blockade in classical Hodgkin lymphoma. Study results and limitations: With CD4+ cells, TCR diversity rose significantly by C4D1, but not with CD8+ cells. Complete responders showed a baseline diversity that resembled the diversity of newly diagnosed patients. Patients starting nivolumab under 1 year after ASCT were excluded.

Note on this clone: As yet, its antigen is unknown.

After autologous stem cell transplantation all patients relapsed, and prior brentuximab vedotin exposure differed between cohorts. The method was immunoSEQ multiplex PCR; TCRdb's version includes in-frame clones alone and lacks a portion of them. The data hold some 93,000 clones, with nearly 90% observed a single time. The V end was cut by 0 bases, the J end by 2 bases, with 8 bases between. This CDR3 contains 16 residues. Germline CDR1 reads SGHTA; CDR2 reads FQGTGA. This chain joins TRBV7-3 and TRBJ2-6, with D perhaps TRBD1 or TRBD2 (6 bases each). The clonotype was recovered from a human donor with classical Hodgkin lymphoma. The sequencing used peripheral blood mononuclear cells (PBMCs), collected before the second cycle of nivolumab. The CDR3 region is CASSLTGGPGANVLTF. CDR3 nucleotides: TGTGCCAGCAGCTTAACGGGGGGCCCTGGGGCCAACGTCCTGACTTTC.